The clone carrying this TCR beta chain has ten or more counts. Its target is not known. This specimen comes from a study of CD8 T cells in ankylosing spondylitis. Study-level results: A TCR beta motif of 7 to 9 highly homologous variants seemed to mark ankylosing spondylitis blood. Matched ankylosing spondylitis synovial fluid reportedly showed significant enrichment of disease-linked clones.

Germline V gene lookup returns CDR1 DFQATT and CDR2 SNEGSKA (reference sequence). V gave up 3 bases and J gave up 7 bases, with 10 bases separating them. CDR3 length: 13 amino acids. TCRdb redid the calling of the 5' RACE reads with MiXCR, one entry per CDR3 protein. Among fewer than 550,000 distinct CDR3 sequences, about 5.7% were seen once, and the ten largest hold roughly 3.5%. The clonotype was recovered from a male donor with ankylosing spondylitis. This chain joins TRBV20-1 and TRBJ1-6; the D gene is possibly TRBD1 (6 bases). The sample comprised blood, either unsorted or a sorted T cell fraction (not recorded which). CDR3 region: CSARRQGNSPLHF. CDR3 in DNA: TGCAGTGCTAGGCGGCAGGGGAATTCACCCCTCCACTTT.